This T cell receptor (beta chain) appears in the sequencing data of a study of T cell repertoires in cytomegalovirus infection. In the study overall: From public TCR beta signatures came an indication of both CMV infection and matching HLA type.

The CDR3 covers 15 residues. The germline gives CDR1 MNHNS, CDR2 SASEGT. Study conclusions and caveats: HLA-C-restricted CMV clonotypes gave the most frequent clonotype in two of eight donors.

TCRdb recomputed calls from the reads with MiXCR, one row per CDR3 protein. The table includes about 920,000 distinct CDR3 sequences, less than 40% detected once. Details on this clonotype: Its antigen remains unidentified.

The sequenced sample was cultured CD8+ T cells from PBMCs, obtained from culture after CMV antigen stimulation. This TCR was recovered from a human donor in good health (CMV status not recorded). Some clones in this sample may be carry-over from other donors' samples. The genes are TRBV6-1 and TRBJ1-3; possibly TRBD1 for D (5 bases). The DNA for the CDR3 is TGTGTCAGTTCGGTTGCAGGGATCTCTGGAAACACCATATATTTT. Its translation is CVSSVAGISGNTIYF.